These 15 T cell receptor beta chains were all obtained from the same sample, sequenced in a study of shared clonotypes between healthy human individuals. CD45RO-negative cells were positively selected for CCR7, leaving out terminally differentiated effector memory CD45RA+ cells. Assay used: immunoSEQ multiplex PCR; TCRdb lists only in-frame clones, some missing. The sample has around 2,100,000 clones; about 95% are singletons. Sequencing used naive CD8+ T cells sorted from blood. These receptors originate from a man aged 18 to 30 in good health.

The rearrangement joins TRBV6-1 to TRBJ1-6; weak D call: TRBD1 (5 bases). Germline V gene data show CDR1 as MNHNS and CDR2 as SASEGT. V was cut by 2 bases and J by 5 bases, with 10 bases left in between. The CDR3 has 15 residues. CDR3 nucleotides: TGTGCCAGCAGTGAACATCCGGGGGATAATTCACCCCTCCACTTT. Protein sequence: CASSEHPGDNSPLHF.

The chain uses TRBV29-1 and TRBJ2-1; 10 nucleotides line up with TRBD2. In germline, CDR1 is SQVTM, CDR2 ANQGSEA. This CDR3 spans 12 amino acids. V lost 3 bases to trimming and J lost 9 bases; unmatched junction nucleotides: 2. This chain's CDR3 is CSVETSGPEQFF. CDR3 in DNA: TGCAGCGTTGAGACTAGCGGGCCTGAGCAGTTCTTC.

This chain links TRBV19 with TRBJ2-1, with a weak D call TRBD2 (5 bases). This CDR3 spans 14 amino acids. Germline lookup yields CDR1 LNHDA and CDR2 SQIVND (reference sequence). Trimming left V 4 bases short and J 2 bases short, with 9 bases between. The CDR3 here is CASSKSGAYNEQFF. The CDR3, as DNA: TGTGCCAGTAGTAAAAGCGGCGCCTACAATGAGCAGTTCTTC.

This chain joins TRBV4-1 and TRBJ1-5; D might be TRBD1 (5 bases). From germline, CDR1 is MGHRA and CDR2 YSYEKL. Trimming removed 1 base at V and 1 base at J, with 11 bases between. The CDR3 loop spans 16 amino acids. The CDR3 protein is CASSQAQGLSNQPQHF. The CDR3 DNA is TGCGCCAGCAGCCAAGCGCAGGGTTTGAGCAATCAGCCCCAGCATTTT.

The gene calls are TRBV7-9 and TRBJ2-7; D gene unclear. The germline V gene encodes CDR1 SEHNR and CDR2 FQNEAQ (reference sequence). The V and J ends lost 1 base and 5 bases respectively, with 15 bases between them. The CDR3 totals 15 residues. The CDR3 coding sequence is TGTGCCAGCAGCTTAGGTTTGTTGAGATCGGACGAGCAGTACTTC. Translating it yields CASSLGLLRSDEQYF.

The chain carries TRBV7-8 and TRBJ2-5, with TRBD1 matching over 7 bases. The CDR3 totals 16 residues. J lost 5 bases, V lost 3 bases, and 12 bases had no gene match. The germline V gene encodes CDR1 SGHVS and CDR2 FQNEAQ. The CDR3 DNA reads as TGTGCCAGCAGCTTCCTCCTCGAGGGGGCGGGTGAGACCCAGTACTTC. Amino acids: CASSFLLEGAGETQYF.

The J gene is TRBJ1-2, the V gene TRBV4-1; D unclear. The germline gives CDR1 MGHRA, CDR2 YSYEKL. The CDR3 is 15 amino acids. V gave up 1 base and J gave up 2 bases, with 11 bases separating them. The DNA of the CDR3 is TGCGCCAGCAGCCAAGTTAACAGCCCAAACTATGGCTACACCTTC. This gives the protein CASSQVNSPNYGYTF.

This chain connects TRBV19 to TRBJ2-1, with 7 bases aligning to TRBD2. The germline V gene encodes CDR1 LNHDA and CDR2 SQIVND (reference sequence). V lost 1 base to trimming and J lost 4 bases; unmatched junction nucleotides: 10. This CDR3 is built from 17 residues. The CDR3 DNA sequence: TGTGCCAGTAGTATAGCGCAGTCTGGGACTATGTACAATGAGCAGTTCTTC. It specifies CASSIAQSGTMYNEQFF.

Comments on this clone: The same CDR3 arises from other DNA sequences in this sample as well. This chain connects TRBV5-6 to TRBJ2-5; 8 nucleotides match TRBD2. CDR3 length: 15 residues. Germline-derived CDR1 and CDR2 are SGHDT and YYEEEE. Trimming took 4 bases from V and 2 from J; bases not matched to a gene: 7. The CDR3 reads CASSPLTGGQETQYF. The CDR3 DNA is TGTGCCAGCAGCCCGCTGACGGGGGGGCAAGAGACCCAGTACTTC.

The V gene is TRBV9, the J gene TRBJ2-2, with unresolved D. CDR3 length: 13 residues. Trimming stripped 7 bases from V and 3 bases from J, with 10 bases between. Germline values: CDR1 SGDLS, CDR2 YYNGEE. The CDR3 DNA sequence: TGTGCCAGCCAGGACCGATACACCGGGGAGCTGTTTTTT. This encodes CASQDRYTGELFF.

The rearrangement joins TRBV5-4 to TRBJ2-7; D gene ambiguous. The CDR3 covers 11 residues. The V gene lost 1 base and the J gene lost 6 bases, with 5 bases spanning the gap. Looked up from germline, CDR1 is SGHNT and CDR2 is YYREEE (reference sequence). CDR3 nucleotide sequence: TGTGCCAGCAGCTTGAGTTCCGAGCAGTACTTC. This gives the protein CASSLSSEQYF.

This chain connects TRBV27 to TRBJ2-1; D gene unclear. Trimming took off 3 bases at V and 7 bases at J, with 10 bases between the two ends. CDR1 and CDR2 (germline): MNHEY, SMNVEV (reference sequence). The length of the CDR3 is 13 residues. CDR3 nucleotide sequence: TGTGCCAGCAGTTTGTTTGCCGCGAATGAGCAGTTCTTC. It translates to CASSLFAANEQFF.

The chain combines TRBV18 with TRBJ2-3; 9 bases map to TRBD2. The germline V gene encodes CDR1 KGHSH and CDR2 LQKENI. V lost 3 bases to trimming and J lost 4 bases; unmatched junction nucleotides: 14. The CDR3 is 18 amino acids. The CDR3 region has the DNA TGTGCCAGCTCACCTTACGCCGGGTCTAGCGGGGATCCAGATACGCAGTATTTT. The encoded protein is CASSPYAGSSGDPDTQYF.

This clone is a singleton in its sample. Other DNA sequences from this sample encode an identical CDR3 as well. This chain joins TRBV7-9 and TRBJ2-7; the D call may be TRBD1 or TRBD2 (5 bases each). V lost 1 base and J 7 bases, leaving 8 bases between the germline ends. The CDR3 is made up of 12 amino acids. Germline lookup yields CDR1 SEHNR and CDR2 FQNEAQ (reference sequence). The CDR3: CASSLGGGEQYF. The CDR3 DNA reads as TGTGCCAGCAGCTTAGGGGGCGGGGAGCAGTACTTC.

The V gene is TRBV4-3, the J gene TRBJ1-5; no definite D call. CDR3 length: 14 amino acids. The V end was cut by 1 base, the J end by 6 bases, with 10 bases between. Germline V gene lookup returns CDR1 LGHNA and CDR2 YSLEER. The CDR3 DNA reads as TGCGCCAGCAGCCAAGTAGGATCCGGTCAGCCCCAGCATTTT. It specifies CASSQVGSGQPQHF.